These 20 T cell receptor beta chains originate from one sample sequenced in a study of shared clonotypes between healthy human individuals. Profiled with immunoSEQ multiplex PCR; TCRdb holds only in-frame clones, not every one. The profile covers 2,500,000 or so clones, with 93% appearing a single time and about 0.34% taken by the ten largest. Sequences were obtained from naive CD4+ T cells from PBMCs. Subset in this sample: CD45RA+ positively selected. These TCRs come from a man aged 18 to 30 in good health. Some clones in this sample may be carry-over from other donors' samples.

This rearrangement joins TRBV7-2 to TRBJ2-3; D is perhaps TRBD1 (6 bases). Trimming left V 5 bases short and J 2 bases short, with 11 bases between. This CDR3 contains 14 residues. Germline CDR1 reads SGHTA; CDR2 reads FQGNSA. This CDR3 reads CASSKDSYTDTQYF. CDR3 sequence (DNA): TGTGCCAGCAGCAAGGACAGCTACACAGATACGCAGTATTTT.

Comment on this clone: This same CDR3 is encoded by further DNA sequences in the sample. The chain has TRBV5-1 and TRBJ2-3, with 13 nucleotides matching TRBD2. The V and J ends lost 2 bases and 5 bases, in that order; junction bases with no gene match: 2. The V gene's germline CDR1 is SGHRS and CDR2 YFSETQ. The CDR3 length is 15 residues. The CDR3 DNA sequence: TGCGCCAGCAGCTTAGGACTAGCGGGAGAAGATACGCAGTATTTT. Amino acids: CASSLGLAGEDTQYF.

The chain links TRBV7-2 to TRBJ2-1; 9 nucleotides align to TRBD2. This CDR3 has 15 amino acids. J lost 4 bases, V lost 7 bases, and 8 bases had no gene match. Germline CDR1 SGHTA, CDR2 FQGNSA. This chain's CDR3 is CASTSRLAAYNEQFF. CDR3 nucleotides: TGTGCCAGCACCTCCAGACTAGCGGCTTACAATGAGCAGTTCTTC.

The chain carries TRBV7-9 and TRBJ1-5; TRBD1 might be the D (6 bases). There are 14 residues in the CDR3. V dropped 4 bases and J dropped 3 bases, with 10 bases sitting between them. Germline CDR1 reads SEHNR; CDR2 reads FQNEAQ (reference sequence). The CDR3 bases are TGTGCCAGCAGCTCTGGACAGTACAATCAGCCCCAGCATTTT. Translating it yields CASSSGQYNQPQHF.

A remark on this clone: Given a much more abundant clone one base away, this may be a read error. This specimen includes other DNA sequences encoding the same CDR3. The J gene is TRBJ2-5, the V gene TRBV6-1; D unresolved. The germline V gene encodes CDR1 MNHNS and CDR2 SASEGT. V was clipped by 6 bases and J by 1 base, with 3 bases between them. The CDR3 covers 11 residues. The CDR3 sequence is CASSPQETQYF. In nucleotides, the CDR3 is TGTGCCAGCAGCCCCCAAGAGACCCAGTACTTC.

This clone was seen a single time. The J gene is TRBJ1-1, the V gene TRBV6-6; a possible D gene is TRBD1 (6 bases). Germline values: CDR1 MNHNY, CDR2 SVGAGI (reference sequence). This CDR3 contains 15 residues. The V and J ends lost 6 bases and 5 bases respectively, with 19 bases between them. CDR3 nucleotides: TGTGCCAGCAGCCTAACAACAGGGCGGAGGACTGAAGCTTTCTTT. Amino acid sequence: CASSLTTGRRTEAFF.

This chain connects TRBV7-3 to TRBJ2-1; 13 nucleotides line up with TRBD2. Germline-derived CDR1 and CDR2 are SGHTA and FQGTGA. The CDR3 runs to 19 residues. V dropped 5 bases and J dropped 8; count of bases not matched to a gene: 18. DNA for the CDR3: TGTGCCAGCAGCGCCGAACCGCTATGGACTAGCGGGGGTTCCCATGAGCAGTTCTTC. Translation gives CASSAEPLWTSGGSHEQFF.

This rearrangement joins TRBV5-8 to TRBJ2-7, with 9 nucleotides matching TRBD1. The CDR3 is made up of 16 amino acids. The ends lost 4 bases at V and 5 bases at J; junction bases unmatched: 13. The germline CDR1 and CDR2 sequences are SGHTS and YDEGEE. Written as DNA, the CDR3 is TGTGCCAGCAGCAGACCGACAGGGGGTTTAGCCCACGAGCAGTACTTC. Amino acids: CASSRPTGGLAHEQYF.

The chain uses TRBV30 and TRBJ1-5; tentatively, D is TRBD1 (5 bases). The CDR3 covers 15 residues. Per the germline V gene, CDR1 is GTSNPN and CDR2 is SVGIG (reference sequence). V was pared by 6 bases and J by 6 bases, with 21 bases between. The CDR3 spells CACYTGPGGGQPQHF. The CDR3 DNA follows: TGTGCCTGCTACACGGGACCGGGGGGGGGTCAGCCCCAGCATTTT.

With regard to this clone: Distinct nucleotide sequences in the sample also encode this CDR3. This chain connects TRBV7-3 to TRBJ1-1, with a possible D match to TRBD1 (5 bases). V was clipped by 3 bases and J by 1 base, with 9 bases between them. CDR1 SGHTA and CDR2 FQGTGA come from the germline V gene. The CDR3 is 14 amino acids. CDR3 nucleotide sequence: TGTGCCAGCAGCTTGGGGACGGGGAACACTGAAGCTTTCTTT. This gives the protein CASSLGTGNTEAFF.

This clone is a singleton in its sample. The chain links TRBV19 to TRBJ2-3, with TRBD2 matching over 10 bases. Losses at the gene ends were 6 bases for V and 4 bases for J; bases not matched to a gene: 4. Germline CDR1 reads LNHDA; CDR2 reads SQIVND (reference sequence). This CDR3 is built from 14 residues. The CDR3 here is CASRSSGRADTQYF. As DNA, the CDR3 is TGTGCCAGTAGGTCCAGCGGGAGGGCAGATACGCAGTATTTT.

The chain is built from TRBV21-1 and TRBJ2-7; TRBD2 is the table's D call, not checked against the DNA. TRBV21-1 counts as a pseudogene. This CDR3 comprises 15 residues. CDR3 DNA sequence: TGTGCCAGCAGCTCCCGGGACTACGAGGGTTACGAGCAGTACTTC. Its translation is CASSSRDYEGYEQYF.

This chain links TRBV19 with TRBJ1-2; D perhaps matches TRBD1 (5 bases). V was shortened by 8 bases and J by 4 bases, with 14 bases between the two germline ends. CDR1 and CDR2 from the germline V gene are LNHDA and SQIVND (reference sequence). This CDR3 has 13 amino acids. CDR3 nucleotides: TGTGCCAGTCGAAGAGCCGGGACCTATGGCTACACCTTC. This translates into CASRRAGTYGYTF.

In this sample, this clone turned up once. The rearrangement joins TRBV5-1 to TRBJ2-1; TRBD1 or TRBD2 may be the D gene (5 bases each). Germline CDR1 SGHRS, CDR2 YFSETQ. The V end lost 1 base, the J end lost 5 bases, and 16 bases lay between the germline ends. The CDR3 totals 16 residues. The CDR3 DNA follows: TGCGCCAGCAGCTTGAGGGGTACTGGTAGCGACAATGAGCAGTTCTTC. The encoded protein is CASSLRGTGSDNEQFF.

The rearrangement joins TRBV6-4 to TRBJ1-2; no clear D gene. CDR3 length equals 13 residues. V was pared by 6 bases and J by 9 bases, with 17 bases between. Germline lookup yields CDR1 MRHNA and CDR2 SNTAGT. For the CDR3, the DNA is TGTGCCAGCAGCAGGACGGGTTCTTTTCGCTACACCTTC. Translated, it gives CASSRTGSFRYTF.

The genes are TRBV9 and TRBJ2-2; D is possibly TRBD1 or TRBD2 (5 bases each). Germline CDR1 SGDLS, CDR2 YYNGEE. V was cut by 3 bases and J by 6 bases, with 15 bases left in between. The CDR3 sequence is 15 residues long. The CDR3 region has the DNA TGTGCCAGCAGCGAGGGACCGTGGGTGGCCGGGGAGCTGTTTTTT. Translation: CASSEGPWVAGELFF.

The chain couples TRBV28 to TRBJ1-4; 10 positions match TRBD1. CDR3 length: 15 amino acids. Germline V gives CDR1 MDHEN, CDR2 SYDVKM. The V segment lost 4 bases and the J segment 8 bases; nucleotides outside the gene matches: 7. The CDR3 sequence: CASSSAGQGYEKLFF. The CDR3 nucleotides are TGTGCCAGCAGTTCAGCGGGACAGGGGTACGAAAAACTGTTTTTT.

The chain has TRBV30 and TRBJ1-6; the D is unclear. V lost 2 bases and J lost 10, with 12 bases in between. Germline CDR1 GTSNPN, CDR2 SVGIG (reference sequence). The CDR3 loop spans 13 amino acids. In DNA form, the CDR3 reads TGTGCCTGGAGTCCCTCCCCTAGCTCACCCCTCCACTTT. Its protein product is CAWSPSPSSPLHF.

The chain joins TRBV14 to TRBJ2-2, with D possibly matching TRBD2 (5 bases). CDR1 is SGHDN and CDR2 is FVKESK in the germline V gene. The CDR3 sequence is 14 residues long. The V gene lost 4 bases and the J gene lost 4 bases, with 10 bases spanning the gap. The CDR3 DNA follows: TGTGCCAGCAGCCCCGGACTCCGCACCGGGGAGCTGTTTTTT. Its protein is CASSPGLRTGELFF. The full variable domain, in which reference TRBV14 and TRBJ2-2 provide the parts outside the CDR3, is EAGVTQFPSHSVIEKGQTVTLRCDPISGHDNLYWYRRVMGKEIKFLLHFVKESKQDESGMPNNRFLAERTGGTYSTLKVQPAELEDSGVYFCASSPGLRTGELFFGEGSRLTVL.

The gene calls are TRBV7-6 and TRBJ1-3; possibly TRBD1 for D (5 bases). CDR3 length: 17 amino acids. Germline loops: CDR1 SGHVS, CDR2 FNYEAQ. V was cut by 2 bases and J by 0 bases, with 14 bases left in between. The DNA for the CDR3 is TGTGCCAGCAGCTTATCGGCAGGGTTCGTCTCTGGAAACACCATATATTTT. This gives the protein CASSLSAGFVSGNTIYF. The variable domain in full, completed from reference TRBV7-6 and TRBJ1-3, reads GAGVSQSPRYKVTKRGQDVALRCDPISGHVSLYWYRQALGQGPEFLTYFNYEAQQDKSGLPNDRFSAERPEGSISTLTIQRTEQRDSAMYRCASSLSAGFVSGNTIYFGEGSWLTVV.